This T cell receptor (beta chain) is from a study of blood T cells in healthy people across ages. About the study: Per two T cells, template switching captured roughly one barcoded beta molecule. Study results and limitations: Considered underestimates were the diversity estimates obtained from one million T cells. It was not possible, with unsorted PBMCs, to conclusively compare naive and antigen-experienced cells. Greater diversity and more naive CD4+ cells were seen in long-lived donors than in aged donors.

CDR1 and CDR2 (germline): MNHNY, SVGAGI (reference sequence). The CDR3 totals 13 residues. Between the trimmed V and J ends, which lost 2 bases and 7 bases, there was a span of 10 bases. PCR was performed a second time for roughly 7 to 12 cycles using a sample-barcoded 5' primer and a J-beta primer mix. In TCRdb, the 5' RACE reads were re-called with MiXCR into one record per CDR3 protein. The table has about a million distinct CDR3 sequences, 51% seen once. Regarding this clonotype: What it recognizes is unknown.

This chain joins TRBV6-6 and TRBJ2-3, with a tentative D call TRBD2 (6 bases). The sequenced sample was blood. The TCR sequence derives from a woman between 55 and 75 years old in good health. The CDR3 DNA reads TGTGCCAGCAGTTACGAGGGAGGTAATACGCAGTATTTT. It yields the protein CASSYEGGNTQYF.